Sequencing of this T cell receptor beta chain was carried out in a study of identical twins. TCRdb independently ran MiXCR on the 5' RACE reads; one entry per CDR3 protein. The repertoire includes 430,000 or so distinct CDR3 sequences, roughly 24% of them detected once, and 2.9% sits in the top ten. CDR3 size: 13 residues. CDR1 and CDR2 (germline): SGDLS, YYNGEE. V gave up 3 bases and J gave up 4 bases, with 10 bases separating them. These same records also appear under a second study, on T cells expressing NK-cell markers. That work states: Four of the donors also had these clonotypes leading their CD3+CD56-NKG2C+ fraction.

The sequencing input was CD4+ T cells sorted from blood. The receptor was derived from a woman between 18 and 29 years old in good health. This sequence joins TRBV9 and TRBJ2-5, with D hard to call. CDR3 nucleotides: TGTGCCAGCAGCGGGCTCAATTTAGAGACCCAGTACTTC. It specifies CASSGLNLETQYF.